The source of this T cell receptor (beta chain) is a study of identical twins. Findings and caveats of the study: The study based its conclusions on cross-sectional statistical analysis and did not follow the same donors.

With V trimmed by 6 bases and J by 5 bases, 9 bases remained unmatched. CDR3 length equals 15 residues. MiXCR was run by TCRdb on the 5' RACE reads, yielding one entry per CDR3 protein. Altogether about 240,000 distinct CDR3 sequences are present, approximately 10% being singletons, with the ten largest covering 10%. This clonotype was picked up many times. Its antigen remains unknown. This clonotype was obtained from a man aged 50-59 years in good health. The sequencing sample was made of memory T cells sorted from blood. This chain uses TRBV12-3 or TRBV12-4 with TRBJ1-5; 8 positions match TRBD1. The CDR3 here is CASSLGRGHDQPQHF. CDR3 nucleotides: TGTGCCAGCAGCTTGGGCAGGGGGCACGATCAGCCCCAGCATTTT.